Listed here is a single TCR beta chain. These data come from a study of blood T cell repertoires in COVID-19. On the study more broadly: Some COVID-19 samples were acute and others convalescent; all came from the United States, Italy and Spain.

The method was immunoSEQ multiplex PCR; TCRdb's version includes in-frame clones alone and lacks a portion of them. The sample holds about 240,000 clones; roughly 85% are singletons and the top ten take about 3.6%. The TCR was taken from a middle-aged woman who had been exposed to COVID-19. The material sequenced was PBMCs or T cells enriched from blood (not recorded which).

DNA of the CDR3: TGCGCCAGCAGCTTGGGGCCCAGTGTGGATGAAAAACTGTTTTTT. The encoded protein is CASSLGPSVDEKLFF. This chain uses TRBV5-1 with TRBJ1-4, with D unresolved. Germline V gene sequence: CDR1 SGHRS, CDR2 YFSETQ. The CDR3 is 15 amino acids. Between the trimmed V and J ends, which lost 0 bases and 6 bases, there was a span of 12 bases.